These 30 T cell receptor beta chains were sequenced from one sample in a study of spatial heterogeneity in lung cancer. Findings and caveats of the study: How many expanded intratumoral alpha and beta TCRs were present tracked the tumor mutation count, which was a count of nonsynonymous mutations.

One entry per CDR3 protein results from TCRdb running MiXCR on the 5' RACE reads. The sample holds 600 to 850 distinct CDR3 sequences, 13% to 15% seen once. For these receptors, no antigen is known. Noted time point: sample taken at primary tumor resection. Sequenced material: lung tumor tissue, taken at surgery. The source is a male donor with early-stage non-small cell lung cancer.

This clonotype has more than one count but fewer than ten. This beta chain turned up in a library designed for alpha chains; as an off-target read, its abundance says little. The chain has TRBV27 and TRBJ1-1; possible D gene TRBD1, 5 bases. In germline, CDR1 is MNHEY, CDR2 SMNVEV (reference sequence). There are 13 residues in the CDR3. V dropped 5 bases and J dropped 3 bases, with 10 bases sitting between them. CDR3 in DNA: TGTGCCAGCAGTCCAGGGCAGCACACTGAAGCTTTCTTT. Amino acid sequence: CASSPGQHTEAFF.

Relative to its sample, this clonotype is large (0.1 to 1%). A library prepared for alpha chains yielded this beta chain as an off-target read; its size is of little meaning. This CDR3 reads CASRSPGVKYV. CDR3 DNA sequence: TGTGCCAGCAGATCCCCCGGGGTGAAGTACGTC. This chain joins TRBV21-1 and TRBJ2-7; the table assigns TRBD1, which was not confirmed against the DNA. TRBV21-1 is noted as a pseudogene. The CDR3 runs 11 residues.

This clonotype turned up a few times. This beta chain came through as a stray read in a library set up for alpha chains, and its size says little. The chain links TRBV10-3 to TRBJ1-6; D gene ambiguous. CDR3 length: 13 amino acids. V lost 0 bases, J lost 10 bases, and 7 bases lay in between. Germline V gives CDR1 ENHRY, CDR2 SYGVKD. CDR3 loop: CAISESVRSPLHF. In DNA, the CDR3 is TGTGCCATCAGTGAGTCGGTTCGGTCACCCCTCCACTTT.

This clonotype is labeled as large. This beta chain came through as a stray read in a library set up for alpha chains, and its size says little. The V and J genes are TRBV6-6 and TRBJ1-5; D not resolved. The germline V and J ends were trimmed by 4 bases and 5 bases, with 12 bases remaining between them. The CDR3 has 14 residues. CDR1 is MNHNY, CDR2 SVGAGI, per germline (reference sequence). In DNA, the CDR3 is TGTGCCAGCAGTTGGACCGAGGGCGATCAGCCCCAGCATTTT. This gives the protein CASSWTEGDQPQHF.

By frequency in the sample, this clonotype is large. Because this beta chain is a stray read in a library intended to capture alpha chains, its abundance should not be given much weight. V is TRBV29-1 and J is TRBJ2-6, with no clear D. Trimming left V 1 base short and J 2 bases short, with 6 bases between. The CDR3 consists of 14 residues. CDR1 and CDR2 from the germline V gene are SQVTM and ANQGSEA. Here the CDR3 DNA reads TGCAGCGTTGAAGTGTCGCCTGGGGCCAACGTCCTGACTTTC. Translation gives CSVEVSPGANVLTF.

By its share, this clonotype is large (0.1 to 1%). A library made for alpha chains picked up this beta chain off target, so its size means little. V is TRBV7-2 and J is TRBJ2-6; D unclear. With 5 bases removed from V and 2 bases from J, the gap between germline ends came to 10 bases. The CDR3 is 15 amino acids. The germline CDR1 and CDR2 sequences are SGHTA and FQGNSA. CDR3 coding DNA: TGTGCCAGCAGCCAAGGAAATCCTGGGGCCAACGTCCTGACTTTC. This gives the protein CASSQGNPGANVLTF.

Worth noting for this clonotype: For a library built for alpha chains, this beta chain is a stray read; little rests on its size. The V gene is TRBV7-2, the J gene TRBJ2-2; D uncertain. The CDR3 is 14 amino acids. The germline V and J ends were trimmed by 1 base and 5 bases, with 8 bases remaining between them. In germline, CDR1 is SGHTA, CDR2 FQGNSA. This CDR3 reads CASSLGSITGELFF. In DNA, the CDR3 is TGTGCCAGCAGCTTAGGCTCTATTACCGGGGAGCTGTTTTTT.

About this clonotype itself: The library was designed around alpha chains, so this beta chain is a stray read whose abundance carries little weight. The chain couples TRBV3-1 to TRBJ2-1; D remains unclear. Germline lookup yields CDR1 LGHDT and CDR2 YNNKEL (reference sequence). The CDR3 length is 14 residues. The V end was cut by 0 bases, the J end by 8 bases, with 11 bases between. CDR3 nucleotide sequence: TGTGCCAGCAGCCAAGATTTAGTCGCGGATGAGCAGTTCTTC. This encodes CASSQDLVADEQFF.

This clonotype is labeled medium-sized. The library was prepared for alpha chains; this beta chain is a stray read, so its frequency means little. The CDR3 DNA is TGTGCCAGCAGCCTGGGGACAGGGGACGACTATGGCTACACCTTC. Translated, it gives CASSLGTGDDYGYTF. The chain links TRBV3-1 to TRBJ1-2; 10 bases fit TRBD1. The CDR3 is made up of 15 amino acids. Germline loops: CDR1 LGHDT, CDR2 YNNKEL (reference sequence). The ends lost 4 bases at V and 3 bases at J; junction bases unmatched: 5.

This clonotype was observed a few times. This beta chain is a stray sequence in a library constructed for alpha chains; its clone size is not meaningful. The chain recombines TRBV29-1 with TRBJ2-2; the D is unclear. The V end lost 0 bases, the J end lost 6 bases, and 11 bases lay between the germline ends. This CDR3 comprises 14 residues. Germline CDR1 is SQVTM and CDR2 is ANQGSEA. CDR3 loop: CSVEDPRRPGELFF. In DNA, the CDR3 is TGCAGCGTTGAAGATCCCCGGAGACCCGGGGAGCTGTTTTTT.

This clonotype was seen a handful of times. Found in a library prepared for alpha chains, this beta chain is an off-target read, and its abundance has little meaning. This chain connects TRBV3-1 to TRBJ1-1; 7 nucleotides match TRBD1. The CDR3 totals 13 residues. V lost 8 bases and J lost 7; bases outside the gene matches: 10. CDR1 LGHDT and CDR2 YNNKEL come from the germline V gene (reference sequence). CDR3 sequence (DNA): TGTGCCAGCCGCCGGGAGGGGGCAGGTGAAGCTTTCTTT. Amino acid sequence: CASRREGAGEAFF. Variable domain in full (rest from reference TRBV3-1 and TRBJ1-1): DTAVSQTPKYLVTQMGNDKSIKCEQNLGHDTMYWYKQDSKKFLKIMFSYNNKELIINETVPNRFSPKSPDKAHLNLHINSLELGDSAVYFCASRREGAGEAFFGQGTRLTVV.

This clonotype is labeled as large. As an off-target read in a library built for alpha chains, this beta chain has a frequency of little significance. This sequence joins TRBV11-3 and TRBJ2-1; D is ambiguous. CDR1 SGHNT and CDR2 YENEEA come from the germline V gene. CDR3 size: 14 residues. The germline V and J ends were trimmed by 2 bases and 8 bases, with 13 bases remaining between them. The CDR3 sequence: CASSLYGDEYEQFF. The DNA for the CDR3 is TGTGCCAGCAGCTTATATGGGGATGAATATGAGCAGTTCTTC.

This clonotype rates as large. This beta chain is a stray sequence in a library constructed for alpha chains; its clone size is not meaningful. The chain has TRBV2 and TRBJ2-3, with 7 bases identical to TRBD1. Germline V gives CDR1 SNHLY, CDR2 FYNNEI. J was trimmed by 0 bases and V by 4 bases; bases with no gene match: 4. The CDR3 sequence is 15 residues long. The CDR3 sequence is CASSGGTASTDTQYF. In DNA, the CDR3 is TGTGCCAGCAGTGGGGGGACAGCTAGCACAGATACGCAGTATTTT.

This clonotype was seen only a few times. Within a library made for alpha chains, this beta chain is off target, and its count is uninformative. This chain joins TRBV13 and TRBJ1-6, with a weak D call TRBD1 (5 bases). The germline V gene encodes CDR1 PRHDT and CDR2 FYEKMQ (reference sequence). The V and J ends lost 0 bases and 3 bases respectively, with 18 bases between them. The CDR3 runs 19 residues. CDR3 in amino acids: CASSLGGGDWTSYNSPLHF. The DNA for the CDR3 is TGTGCCAGCAGCTTAGGAGGAGGGGATTGGACTAGCTATAATTCACCCCTCCACTTT.

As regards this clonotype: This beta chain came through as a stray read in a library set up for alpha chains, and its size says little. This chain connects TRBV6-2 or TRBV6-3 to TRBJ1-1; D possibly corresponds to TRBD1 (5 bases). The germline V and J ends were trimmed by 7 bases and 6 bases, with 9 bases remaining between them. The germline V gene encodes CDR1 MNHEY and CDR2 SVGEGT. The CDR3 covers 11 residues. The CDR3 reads CASNQGSEAFF. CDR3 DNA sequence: TGTGCCAGCAATCAGGGTTCTGAAGCTTTCTTT.

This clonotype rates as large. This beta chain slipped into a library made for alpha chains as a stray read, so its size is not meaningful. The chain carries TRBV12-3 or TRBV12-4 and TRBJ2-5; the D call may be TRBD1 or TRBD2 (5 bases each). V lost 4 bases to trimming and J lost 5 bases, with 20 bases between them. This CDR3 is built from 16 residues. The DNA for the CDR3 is TGTGCCAGCAGTTGGGGGTACCCAGGGTCGACGGAGACCCAGTACTTC. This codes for CASSWGYPGSTETQYF.

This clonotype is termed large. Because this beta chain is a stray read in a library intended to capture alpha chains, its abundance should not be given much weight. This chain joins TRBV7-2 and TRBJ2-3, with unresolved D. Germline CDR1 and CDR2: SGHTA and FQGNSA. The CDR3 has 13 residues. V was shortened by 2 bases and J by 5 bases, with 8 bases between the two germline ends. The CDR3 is CASSLSMLDTQYF. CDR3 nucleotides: TGTGCCAGCAGCTTATCAATGCTAGATACGCAGTATTTT.

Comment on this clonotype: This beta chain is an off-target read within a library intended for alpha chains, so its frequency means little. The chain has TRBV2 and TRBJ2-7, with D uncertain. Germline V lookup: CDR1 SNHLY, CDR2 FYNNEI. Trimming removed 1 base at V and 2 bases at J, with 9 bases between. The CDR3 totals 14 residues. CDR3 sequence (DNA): TGTGCCAGCAGTGAAGGGCTCCCTACCTACGAGCAGTACTTC. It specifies CASSEGLPTYEQYF. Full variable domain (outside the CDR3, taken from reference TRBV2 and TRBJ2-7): EPEVTQTPSHQVTQMGQEVILRCVPISNHLYFYWYRQILGQKVEFLVSFYNNEISEKSEIFDDQFSVERPDGSNFTLKIRSTKLEDSAMYFCASSEGLPTYEQYFGPGTRLTVT.

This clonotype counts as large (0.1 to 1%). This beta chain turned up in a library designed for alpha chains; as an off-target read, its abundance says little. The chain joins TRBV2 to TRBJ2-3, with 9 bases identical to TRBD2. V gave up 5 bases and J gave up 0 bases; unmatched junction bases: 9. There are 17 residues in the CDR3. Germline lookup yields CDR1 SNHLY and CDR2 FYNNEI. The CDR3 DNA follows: TGTGCCAGCAGTTTTGACTCTAGCGGGGAAAGCACAGATACGCAGTATTTT. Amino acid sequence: CASSFDSSGESTDTQYF.

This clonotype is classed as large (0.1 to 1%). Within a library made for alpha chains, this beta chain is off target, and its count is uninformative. CDR3 sequence reads: CASRGDTSSYNEQFF. The CDR3 DNA is TGTGCCAGCCGAGGTGACACGAGCTCCTACAATGAGCAGTTCTTC. The chain combines TRBV19 with TRBJ2-1, with no clear D. Per germline, CDR1 LNHDA and CDR2 SQIVND (reference sequence). Trimming left V 9 bases short and J 0 bases short, with 15 bases between. The CDR3 runs 15 residues.

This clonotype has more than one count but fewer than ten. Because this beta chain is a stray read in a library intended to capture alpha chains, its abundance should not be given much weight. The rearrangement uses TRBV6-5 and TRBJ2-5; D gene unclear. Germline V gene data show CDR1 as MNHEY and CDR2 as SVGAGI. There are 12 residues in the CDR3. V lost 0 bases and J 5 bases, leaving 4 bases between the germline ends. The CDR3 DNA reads TGTGCCAGCAGTTACTCGGGGGAGACCCAGTACTTC. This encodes CASSYSGETQYF.

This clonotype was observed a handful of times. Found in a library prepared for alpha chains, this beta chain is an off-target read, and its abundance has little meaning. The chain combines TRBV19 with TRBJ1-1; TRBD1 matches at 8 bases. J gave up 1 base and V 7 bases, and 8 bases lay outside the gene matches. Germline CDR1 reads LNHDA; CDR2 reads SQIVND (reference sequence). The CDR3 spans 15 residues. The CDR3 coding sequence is TGTGCCAGTAAAAAGACAGGGGTAAGGAACACTGAAGCTTTCTTT. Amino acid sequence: CASKKTGVRNTEAFF.

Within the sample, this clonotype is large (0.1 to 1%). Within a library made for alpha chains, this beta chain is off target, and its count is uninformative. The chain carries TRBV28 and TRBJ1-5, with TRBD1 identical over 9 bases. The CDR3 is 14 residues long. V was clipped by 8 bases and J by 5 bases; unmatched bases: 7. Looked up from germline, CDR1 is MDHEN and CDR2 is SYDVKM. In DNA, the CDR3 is TGTGCCAGCTCACAGGGGGCCGGAGATCAGCCCCAGCATTTT. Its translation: CASSQGAGDQPQHF. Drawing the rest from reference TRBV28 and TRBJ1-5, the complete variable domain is DVKVTQSSRYLVKRTGEKVFLECVQDMDHENMFWYRQDPGLGLRLIYFSYDVKMKEKGDIPEGYSVSREKKERFSLILESASTNQTSMYLCASSQGAGDQPQHFGDGTRLSIL.

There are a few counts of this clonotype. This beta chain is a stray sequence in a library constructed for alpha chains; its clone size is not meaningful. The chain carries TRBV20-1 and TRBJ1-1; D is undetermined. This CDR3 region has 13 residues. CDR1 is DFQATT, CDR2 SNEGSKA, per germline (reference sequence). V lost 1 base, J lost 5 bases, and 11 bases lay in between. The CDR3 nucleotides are TGCAGTGCTAGAGTGGGCGGAGGAACTGAAGCTTTCTTT. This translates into CSARVGGGTEAFF.

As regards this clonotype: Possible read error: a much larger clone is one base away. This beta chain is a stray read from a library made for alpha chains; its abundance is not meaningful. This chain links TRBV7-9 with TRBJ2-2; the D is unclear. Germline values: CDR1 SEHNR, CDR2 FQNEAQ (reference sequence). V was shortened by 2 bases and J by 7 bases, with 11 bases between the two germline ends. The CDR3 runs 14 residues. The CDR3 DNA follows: TGTGCCAGCAGCTTATCATCCCGATGCGGGGAGCTGTTTTTT. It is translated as CASSLSSRCGELFF. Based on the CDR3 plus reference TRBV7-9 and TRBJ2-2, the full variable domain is DTGVSQNPRHKITKRGQNVTFRCDPISEHNRLYWYRQTLGQGPEFLTYFQNEAQLEKSRLLSDRFSAERPKGSFSTLEIQRTEQGDSAMYLCASSLSSRCGELFFGEGSRLTVL.

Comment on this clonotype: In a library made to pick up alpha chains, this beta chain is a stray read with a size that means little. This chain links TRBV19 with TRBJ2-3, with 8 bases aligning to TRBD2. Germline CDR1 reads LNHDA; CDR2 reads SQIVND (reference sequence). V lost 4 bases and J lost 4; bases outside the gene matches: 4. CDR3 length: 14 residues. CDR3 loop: CASSNAGGPDTQYF. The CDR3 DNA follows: TGTGCCAGTAGTAACGCGGGAGGCCCAGATACGCAGTATTTT. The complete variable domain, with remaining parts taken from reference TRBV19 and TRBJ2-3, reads DGGITQSPKYLFRKEGQNVTLSCEQNLNHDAMYWYRQDPGQGLRLIYYSQIVNDFQKGDIAEGYSVSREKKESFPLTVTSAQKNPTAFYLCASSNAGGPDTQYFGPGTRLTVL.

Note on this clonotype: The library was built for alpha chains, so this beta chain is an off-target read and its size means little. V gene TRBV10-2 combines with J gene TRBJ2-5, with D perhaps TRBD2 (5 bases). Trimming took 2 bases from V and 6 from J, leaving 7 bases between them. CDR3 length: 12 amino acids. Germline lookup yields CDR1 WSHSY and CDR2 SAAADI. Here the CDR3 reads CASSEEGKTQYF. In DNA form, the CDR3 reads TGCGCCAGCAGTGAGGAGGGAAAGACCCAGTACTTC.

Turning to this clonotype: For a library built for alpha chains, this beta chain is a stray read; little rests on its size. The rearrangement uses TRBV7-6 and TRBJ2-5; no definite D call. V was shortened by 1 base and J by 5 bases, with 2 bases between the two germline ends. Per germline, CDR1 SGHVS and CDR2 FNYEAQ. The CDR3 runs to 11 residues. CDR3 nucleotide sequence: TGTGCCAGCAGCTTAGATGAGACCCAGTACTTC. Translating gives CASSLDETQYF. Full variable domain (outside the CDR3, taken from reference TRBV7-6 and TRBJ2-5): GAGVSQSPRYKVTKRGQDVALRCDPISGHVSLYWYRQALGQGPEFLTYFNYEAQQDKSGLPNDRFSAERPEGSISTLTIQRTEQRDSAMYRCASSLDETQYFGPGTRLLVL.

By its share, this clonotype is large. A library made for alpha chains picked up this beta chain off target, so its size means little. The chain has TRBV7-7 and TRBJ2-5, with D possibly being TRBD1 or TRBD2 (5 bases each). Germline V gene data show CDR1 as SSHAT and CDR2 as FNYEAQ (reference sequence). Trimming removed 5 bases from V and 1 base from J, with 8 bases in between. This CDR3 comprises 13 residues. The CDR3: CASSGTPQETQYF. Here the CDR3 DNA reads TGTGCCAGCAGCGGGACGCCCCAAGAGACCCAGTACTTC.

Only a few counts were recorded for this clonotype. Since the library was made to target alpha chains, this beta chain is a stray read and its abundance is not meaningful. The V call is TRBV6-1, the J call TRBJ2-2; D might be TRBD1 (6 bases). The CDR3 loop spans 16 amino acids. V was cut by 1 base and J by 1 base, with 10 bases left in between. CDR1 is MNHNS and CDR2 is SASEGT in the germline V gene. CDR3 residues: CASSEGLGQNTGELFF. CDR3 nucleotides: TGTGCCAGCAGTGAAGGGTTGGGACAGAACACCGGGGAGCTGTTTTTT.